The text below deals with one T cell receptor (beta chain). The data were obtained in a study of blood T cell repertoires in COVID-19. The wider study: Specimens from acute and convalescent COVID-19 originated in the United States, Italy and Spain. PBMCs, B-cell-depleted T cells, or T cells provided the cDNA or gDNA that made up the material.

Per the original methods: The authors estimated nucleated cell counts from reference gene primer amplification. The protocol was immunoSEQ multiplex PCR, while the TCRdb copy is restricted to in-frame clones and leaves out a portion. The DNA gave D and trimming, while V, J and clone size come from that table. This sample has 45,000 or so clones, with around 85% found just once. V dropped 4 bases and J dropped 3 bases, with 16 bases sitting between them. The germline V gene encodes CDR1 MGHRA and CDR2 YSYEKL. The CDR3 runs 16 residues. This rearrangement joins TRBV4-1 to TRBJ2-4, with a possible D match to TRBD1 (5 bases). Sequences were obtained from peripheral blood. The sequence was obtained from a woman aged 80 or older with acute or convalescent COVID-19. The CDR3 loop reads CASSPVGQHDKNIQYF. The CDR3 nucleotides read TGCGCCAGCAGCCCGGTGGGGCAGCATGACAAAAACATTCAGTACTTC.